This TCR beta chain was documented in a study of control samples from healthy donors and cancer patients. The J segment lost 4 bases and the V segment lost 4 bases, leaving 4 bases of the junction unmatched. The CDR3 is 14 amino acids. CDR1 is SGHVS, CDR2 FQNEAQ, per germline. Produced via immunoSEQ multiplex PCR; TCRdb's table is partial and in-frame only. The table lists some 65,000 clones, roughly 82% of them singletons. Note on this clone: In the same sample, other DNA sequences code for this CDR3.

This TCR derives from a woman aged 45-65 years with lung cancer. The V and J genes are TRBV7-8 and TRBJ1-2; 9 bases match TRBD1. Sequencing used PBMCs. This chain's CDR3 is CASSSTGGAYGYTF. The CDR3 nucleotides read TGTGCCAGCAGCTCCACAGGGGGCGCCTATGGCTACACCTTC.